This T cell receptor (beta chain) stems from a study of CD8 T cells in ankylosing spondylitis. The germline CDR1 and CDR2 sequences are PRHDT and FYEKMQ (reference sequence). V lost 8 bases and J lost 8, with 18 bases in between. CDR3 length: 14 residues. TCRdb used MiXCR to reprocess the 5' RACE reads, holding one entry per CDR3 protein. The sample shows more than 200,000 distinct CDR3 sequences, roughly 25% of them seen only once. The sequenced material came from blood, either unsorted or a sorted T cell fraction (not recorded which). This TCR derives from a male donor with ankylosing spondylitis or in good health (not recorded which). The chain uses TRBV13 and TRBJ1-4, with D unclear. The CDR3 spells CASLVTPTVEKLFF. The CDR3, as DNA: TGTGCCAGCCTTGTTACTCCGACGGTGGAAAAACTGTTTTTT.